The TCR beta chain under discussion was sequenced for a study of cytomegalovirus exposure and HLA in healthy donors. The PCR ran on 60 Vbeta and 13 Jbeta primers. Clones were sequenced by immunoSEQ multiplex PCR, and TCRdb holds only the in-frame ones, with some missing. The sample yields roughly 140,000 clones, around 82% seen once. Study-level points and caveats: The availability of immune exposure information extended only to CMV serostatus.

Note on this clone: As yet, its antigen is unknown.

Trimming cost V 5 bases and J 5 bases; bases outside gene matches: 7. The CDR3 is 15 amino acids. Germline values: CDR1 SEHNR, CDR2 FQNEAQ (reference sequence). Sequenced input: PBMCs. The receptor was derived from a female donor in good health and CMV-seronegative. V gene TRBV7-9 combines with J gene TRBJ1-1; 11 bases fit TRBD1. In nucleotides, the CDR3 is TGTGCCAGCAGCCCTGGGACAGGGGGGTGGACTGAAGCTTTCTTT. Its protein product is CASSPGTGGWTEAFF.